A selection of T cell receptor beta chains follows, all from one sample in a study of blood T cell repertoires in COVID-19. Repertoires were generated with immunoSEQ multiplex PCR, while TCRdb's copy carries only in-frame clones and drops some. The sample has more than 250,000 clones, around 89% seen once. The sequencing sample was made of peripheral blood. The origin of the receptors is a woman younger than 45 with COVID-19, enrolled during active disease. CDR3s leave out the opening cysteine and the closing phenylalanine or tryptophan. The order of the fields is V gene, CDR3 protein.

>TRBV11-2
ASSARDRHNNEQF
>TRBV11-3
ASSLEGAGYGYT
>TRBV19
ASSTRGELF
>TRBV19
ASSIGGGSNQPQH
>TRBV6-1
ASSEQGDNQPQH
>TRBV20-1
SASTGGPEAF
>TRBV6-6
ASSGTGTTNEKLF
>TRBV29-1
SVEERRGNTEAF
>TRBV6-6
ASSYGSETGELF
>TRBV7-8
ASSENRGRNEKLF
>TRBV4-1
ASSQAGRVMNTEAF
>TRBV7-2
ASSSLVPGVANEKLF
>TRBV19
ASSISLGPYEQY
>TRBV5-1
ASSLAQGVGNTIY